The 6 T cell receptor beta chains below all came from one sample that was sequenced in a study of shared clonotypes between healthy human individuals. Assay: immunoSEQ multiplex PCR; the TCRdb copy retains only in-frame clones and omits some. The repertoire has about 680,000 clones, around three quarters of them found once; the top ten carry about 1.8%. The sequenced material came from memory CD4+ T cells sorted from blood. The subset: CD45RA-negative fraction. These receptors all come from a woman aged 25 to 39 in good health.

The gene calls are TRBV6-4 and TRBJ2-3; D unresolved. The ends were cut back, 4 bases at V and 1 base at J, with 9 bases in the middle. Germline CDR1 and CDR2: MRHNA and SNTAGT. The CDR3 spans 14 residues. As DNA, the CDR3 is TGTGCCAGCAGTGGAAACAGCGGCACAGATACGCAGTATTTT. It specifies CASSGNSGTDTQYF.

This clone has a handful of counts. The V gene is TRBV29-1, the J gene TRBJ2-2; 10 positions match TRBD2. After removal of 5 bases from V and 0 bases from J, the junction contained 3 bases not matched to a gene. From germline, CDR1 is SQVTM and CDR2 ANQGSEA. The CDR3 is made up of 15 amino acids. CDR3 nucleotide sequence: TGCAGCGTTATAACTAGCGGGACGAACACCGGGGAGCTGTTTTTT. It encodes CSVITSGTNTGELFF.

Turning to this clone: A read error may produce the germline difference seen at one junction end. The V gene is TRBV4-2, the J gene TRBJ2-7; 7 nucleotides align to TRBD2. CDR3 length: 15 residues. CDR1 LGHNA and CDR2 YNFKEQ come from the germline V gene. The CDR3 region has the DNA TGTGCCAGCAGCCGATCTAGCGGAGCCTCCGACGAGCAGTACTTC. This codes for CASSRSSGASDEQYF.

CDR3 nucleotide sequence: TGTGCCAGCAGCCCAGGAGGGGGGCGCCAGTATGGCTACACCTTC. The encoded protein is CASSPGGGRQYGYTF. The V gene is TRBV7-9, the J gene TRBJ1-2; possibly TRBD1 for D (6 bases). The germline V gene encodes CDR1 SEHNR and CDR2 FQNEAQ (reference sequence). CDR3 size: 15 residues. V was clipped by 5 bases and J by 5 bases, with 18 bases between them.

The chain combines TRBV9 with TRBJ2-6; D is unresolved. Trimming stripped 6 bases from V and 4 bases from J, with 11 bases between. CDR1 SGDLS and CDR2 YYNGEE come from the germline V gene. This CDR3 comprises 14 residues. CDR3 amino acids: CASTLRPGANVLTF. CDR3 bases: TGTGCCAGCACGCTACGCCCCGGGGCCAACGTCCTGACTTTC.

This clone was seen only a few times. The chain recombines TRBV9 with TRBJ2-3; D remains ambiguous. This CDR3 contains 15 residues. From germline, CDR1 is SGDLS and CDR2 YYNGEE. Trimming pared 0 bases from V and 2 bases from J, leaving 10 bases between. Here the CDR3 reads CASSVALRATDTQYF. The CDR3 DNA is TGTGCCAGCAGCGTAGCTTTAAGGGCCACAGATACGCAGTATTTT.